This T cell receptor beta chain was retrieved from a study of cytomegalovirus exposure and HLA in healthy donors. Overall study findings and caveats: Generally TCR sequences proved uncommon, though certain public TCRs appeared in numerous donors. In vitro work confirmed that a few CMV-associated chains recognize CMV antigens. The authors listed some 160 TCR beta chains as cytomegalovirus-associated.

Trimming took 4 bases from V and 7 from J; bases not matched to a gene: 7. This CDR3 has 14 residues. CDR1 and CDR2 from the germline V gene are MDHEN and SYDVKM. Repertoires were generated with immunoSEQ multiplex PCR, while TCRdb's copy carries only in-frame clones and drops some. The table shows some 240,000 clones, with roughly 85% occurring only once. This clone has a single count. Its antigen is unidentified. The origin of this receptor is a woman under 30 in good health and CMV-seronegative. This rearrangement joins TRBV28 to TRBJ1-2; 9 bases match TRBD1. Sequencing input: PBMCs. The CDR3 DNA is TGTGCCAGCAGTTCCGGGACAGGGAGAAGTGGCTACACCTTC. Encoded protein: CASSSGTGRSGYTF.